The 17 T cell receptor beta chains reported below all come from one sample, sequenced in a study of CD8+CD57+ T cells in acquired aplastic anemia. Previously, flow cytometry had revealed CD8+CD57+ cell expansion in the patients chosen for sequencing. Profiling that covered TCR beta VDJ and CDR3 relied on genomic DNA as its template. TCRdb ran MiXCR on the reads and lists one entry per CDR3 protein. The sample consists of some 180,000 distinct CDR3 sequences, around 63% of them appearing once. Sequenced: sorted CD4+, CD8+, or CD8+CD57+ T cells (not recorded which) from PBMCs. The receptors were sampled from a human donor with aplastic anemia.

This clonotype was picked up a small number of times. This rearrangement joins TRBV15 to TRBJ2-3, with 11 bases lining up with TRBD1. The CDR3 is 16 residues long. Germline CDR1 and CDR2: LNHNV and YYDKDF (reference sequence). The junction had 4 bases not matched to a gene; V was cut back by 3 bases and J by 2 bases. CDR3 DNA sequence: TGTGCCACCAGCAGTAGGACAGGGGGCTTCACAGATACGCAGTATTTT. As protein: CATSSRTGGFTDTQYF. Looking up the rest from reference TRBV15 and TRBJ2-3 gives the full variable domain: DAMVIQNPRYQVTQFGKPVTLSCSQTLNHNVMYWYQQKSSQAPKLLFHYYDKDFNNEADTPDNFQSRRPNTSFCFLDIRSPGLGDTAMYLCATSSRTGGFTDTQYFGPGTRLTVL.

J is TRBJ2-1 and V is TRBV6-1; D not certain. The length of the CDR3 is 13 residues. Germline V CDR1 and CDR2: MNHNS, SASEGT. Trimming cost V 6 bases and J 3 bases, with 9 bases left between them. CDR3 bases: TGTGCCAGCAGAAACAGTGGCTACAATGAGCAGTTCTTC. Translation gives CASRNSGYNEQFF.

Turning to this clonotype: A junction end diverges from the germline sequence, so it may reflect a read error. This chain uses TRBV7-2 with TRBJ2-7, with TRBD1 matching 7 bases. The CDR3 sequence is 14 residues long. Germline values: CDR1 SGHTA, CDR2 FQGNSA. The CDR3 nucleotides read TGTGCCAGCAGCCCCTGGACAGGATCCTACGAGCGGTACTTC. It is translated as CASSPWTGSYERYF.

The chain links TRBV5-1 to TRBJ1-2; D remains unclear. Deletions cut 6 bases from V and 0 bases from J, with 9 bases between. Germline V gene lookup returns CDR1 SGHRS and CDR2 YFSETQ. This CDR3 has 13 residues. The CDR3 protein is CASKADSNYGYTF. The CDR3 region has the DNA TGCGCCAGCAAGGCAGACTCTAACTATGGCTACACCTTC.

About this clonotype itself: One base away lies a much larger clone, so this may be a sequencing read error. J is TRBJ2-7 and V is TRBV3-1; no reliable D call. The V end lost 4 bases, the J end lost 5 bases, and 9 bases lay between the germline ends. The CDR3 contains 12 residues. Per germline, CDR1 LGHDT and CDR2 YNNKEL (reference sequence). CDR3 sequence (DNA): TGTGCCAGCAGCCTCGTATTCGACGAGCAGTACTTC. It codes for CASSLVFDEQYF.

The sample holds many counts of this clonotype. The rearrangement joins TRBV19 to TRBJ2-7, with D possibly TRBD1 on 6 matching bases. The CDR3 has 17 residues. V dropped 3 bases and J dropped 5 bases, with 23 bases sitting between them. CDR1 and CDR2 from the germline V gene are LNHDA and SQIVND (reference sequence). CDR3 residues: CASSMPSLRAGAHEQYF. The CDR3, as DNA: TGTGCCAGTAGTATGCCCTCGTTAAGGGCAGGGGCCCACGAGCAGTACTTC.

The rearrangement joins TRBV10-3 to TRBJ2-7, with D hard to call. V dropped 0 bases and J dropped 2 bases, with 8 bases sitting between them. Germline assignment: CDR1 ENHRY and CDR2 SYGVKD. The CDR3 contains 14 residues. The CDR3 nucleotides are TGTGCCATCAGTGAGTCCCTCGTAGCCTACGAGCAGTACTTC. Translation gives CAISESLVAYEQYF.

The rearrangement joins TRBV20-1 to TRBJ2-1, with 10 bases aligning to TRBD2. CDR1 is DFQATT, CDR2 SNEGSKA, per germline (reference sequence). The CDR3 is 14 amino acids. With 5 bases clipped from V and 7 bases from J, the junction kept 8 bases outside the gene matches. In nucleotides, the CDR3 is TGCAGTGCTCAGAGCGGGGGGGCCAAGAATGAGCAGTTCTTC. This codes for CSAQSGGAKNEQFF.

This rearrangement joins TRBV7-2 to TRBJ1-4, with D maybe TRBD1 (6 bases). This CDR3 has 14 amino acids. Germline CDR1 reads SGHTA; CDR2 reads FQGNSA. V was trimmed by 1 base and J by 7 bases, leaving 10 bases between them. The CDR3 here is CASSLEDSGEKLFF. The CDR3 nucleotides read TGTGCCAGCAGCTTAGAGGACAGTGGTGAAAAACTGTTTTTT.

The chain recombines TRBV25-1 with TRBJ1-1; no firm D call. Trimming cost V 2 bases and J 4 bases, with 14 bases left between them. The CDR3 is 15 amino acids. From germline, CDR1 is MGHDK and CDR2 SYGVNS. CDR3 DNA sequence: TGTGCCAGCAGTGAAGCGCCGGGAGGAGGCACTGAAGCTTTCTTT. It encodes CASSEAPGGGTEAFF.

This clonotype has just one count. The CDR3 is CASSEMDSNQPQHF. Here the CDR3 DNA reads TGTGCCAGCAGTGAAATGGACAGCAATCAGCCCCAGCATTTT. The chain uses TRBV25-1 and TRBJ1-5, with no clear D. V lost 2 bases to trimming and J lost 1 base, with 6 bases between them. Germline V gene data show CDR1 as MGHDK and CDR2 as SYGVNS. CDR3 length: 14 residues.

This chain uses TRBV20-1 with TRBJ2-3; 10 bases match TRBD2. This CDR3 is built from 14 residues. CDR1 is DFQATT and CDR2 is SNEGSKA in the germline V gene (reference sequence). In nucleotides, the CDR3 is TGCAGCACCCGCCGAGGACTAGCGGACCATACGCAGTATTTT. This translates into CSTRRGLADHTQYF.

On this clonotype: A single base separates this from a much larger clone, so it may be a read error. The gene calls are TRBV20-1 and TRBJ1-1, with 10 nucleotides matching TRBD1. CDR1 and CDR2 from the germline V gene are DFQATT and SNEGSKA (reference sequence). The CDR3 has 18 amino acids. V shed 1 base and J 0 bases; nucleotides not matched to a gene: 11. The CDR3 protein is CSARGRNRDRGLNTEAFF. DNA of the CDR3: TGCAGTGCTAGAGGTCGGAACCGGGACAGGGGCTTGAACACTGAAGCTTTCTTT.

V usage is TRBV12-3 or TRBV12-4 and J usage is TRBJ2-1, with D hard to call. The CDR3 is 14 residues long. Trimming took 5 bases from V and 11 from J, leaving 19 bases between them. The DNA for the CDR3 is TGTGCCAGCAGTCAGGTACCCGGAGCGATACAGCAGTTCTTC. The encoded protein is CASSQVPGAIQQFF.

Many counts were recorded for this clonotype. The chain joins TRBV7-9 to TRBJ2-7; TRBD1 aligns across 10 bases. Trimming at V came to 5 bases and at J to 2 bases, leaving 6 bases not matched to a gene. The CDR3 loop spans 15 amino acids. Germline loops: CDR1 SEHNR, CDR2 FQNEAQ (reference sequence). The CDR3 reads CASSQTGTGAYEQYF. CDR3 in DNA: TGTGCCAGCAGCCAGACCGGGACAGGGGCCTACGAGCAGTACTTC.

CDR3 bases: TGTGCCATCAGTGAGGCCCTAGGACAGGGGGACAACTACGAGCAGTACTTC. Its protein product is CAISEALGQGDNYEQYF. This chain links TRBV10-3 with TRBJ2-7; 10 bases match TRBD1. Germline V gene lookup returns CDR1 ENHRY and CDR2 SYGVKD. The CDR3 covers 17 residues. The junction had 10 bases not matched to a gene; V was cut back by 2 bases and J by 3 bases.

This sequence joins TRBV7-3 and TRBJ2-1; TRBD1 or TRBD2 may be the D gene (5 bases each). The CDR3 runs to 15 residues. V was trimmed by 4 bases and J by 4 bases, leaving 14 bases between them. The germline V gene encodes CDR1 SGHTA and CDR2 FQGTGA. Written as DNA, the CDR3 is TGTGCCAGCAGCTCGAAGGTTGGGGGTTACAATGAGCAGTTCTTC. As protein: CASSSKVGGYNEQFF.